This T cell receptor (beta chain) originates from a study of OX40 agonist ivuxolimab in advanced cancers. Study in general: Patients achieving partial responses numbered three: one hepatocellular carcinoma case and two cutaneous melanoma cases. Findings and caveats of the study: Expanded peripheral T-cell antigen specificity went undetermined.

Excluded were patients having autoimmune disease history or systemic immunosuppression. Germline V gene data show CDR1 as LNHDA and CDR2 as SQIVND (reference sequence). The CDR3 extends over 12 amino acids. Trimming took off 6 bases at V and 5 bases at J, with 10 bases between the two ends. As for this clone: The antigen remains undetermined.

Method: immunoSEQ multiplex PCR; TCRdb's copy keeps in-frame clones and lacks some. The sample records under 95,000 clones, about four fifths being singletons. J is TRBJ1-1 and V is TRBV19; no definite D call. Sequences were derived from CD4+ or CD8+ T cells sorted from blood, sampled in a trial of the OX40 agonist ivuxolimab. The clonotype comes from an adult with an advanced solid tumor such as melanoma, head and neck, liver or kidney cancer. The CDR3 reads CASRDVETEAFF. The DNA for the CDR3 is TGTGCCAGTAGAGACGTTGAGACTGAAGCTTTCTTT.